Sequencing of this T cell receptor (beta chain) was carried out in a study of T cells in Graves' hyperthyroidism and ophthalmopathy. This clonotype showed up many times. At one boundary the junction diverges from the germline segment, which might be a read error. Authors of the study amplified TCR beta CDR3 regions from RNA transcripts. During a first-round RT-PCR of the TCR CDR3, the HTBI primer set was used. One entry per CDR3 protein, called by TCRdb with MiXCR from the multiplex PCR reads. The sample lists hundreds of thousands of distinct CDR3 sequences, over 12% seen once, with less than 15% in the top ten. CDR3 length: 14 residues. Germline loops: CDR1 SSHAT, CDR2 FNYEAQ (reference sequence).

The TCR originated in a man aged 18-30 years with Graves' ophthalmopathy. Sequenced sample: blood. The V and J genes are TRBV7-7 and TRBJ2-1; D unclear. In DNA form, the CDR3 reads TGTGCTAGCAGCTTATATATGGGGTTTAATGAGCAGTTCTTC. This translates into CASSLYMGFNEQFF.